The 20 T cell receptor beta chains presented below share a single source sample, sequenced in a study of T cells after yellow fever vaccination. TCRdb ran MiXCR on the 5' RACE reads and lists one entry per CDR3 protein. The table shows approximately 300,000 distinct CDR3 sequences, with 13% occurring only once. The material was CD4+ T cells sorted from PBMCs, obtained 45 days after the yellow fever booster vaccination. These receptors came from a man aged 30 to 45 who received the YFV17D yellow fever vaccine.

The genes are TRBV15 and TRBJ2-5; no clear D. Germline CDR1 reads LNHNV; CDR2 reads YYDKDF (reference sequence). The CDR3 is made up of 16 amino acids. The V end lost 4 bases, the J end lost 5 bases, and 20 bases lay between the germline ends. This CDR3 is CATSKRVVGGQETQYF. The CDR3 nucleotides read TGTGCCACCAGCAAAAGGGTGGTGGGTGGCCAGGAGACCCAGTACTTC.

This clonotype appeared a few times. The chain links TRBV28 to TRBJ2-7; TRBD1 might be the D (6 bases). Trimming shortened V by 2 bases and J by 6 bases, and 14 bases separated the two germline ends. Germline V lookup: CDR1 MDHEN, CDR2 SYDVKM. The CDR3 sequence is 14 residues long. CDR3 amino acids: CASSLLQGRSEQYF. DNA of the CDR3: TGTGCCAGCAGTTTACTACAGGGTAGGAGCGAGCAGTACTTC.

The V call is TRBV4-3, the J call TRBJ2-2, with D possibly being TRBD2 (5 bases). CDR1 is LGHNA and CDR2 is YSLEER in the germline V gene. This CDR3 contains 15 residues. The V and J ends lost 8 bases and 4 bases respectively, with 17 bases between them. CDR3 nucleotide sequence: TGCGCCAGCCAAGATTCGAGCGGACCCACCGGGGAGCTGTTTTTT. Its translation is CASQDSSGPTGELFF.

This chain joins TRBV10-3 and TRBJ2-1; 15 nucleotides line up with TRBD2. The V gene end was trimmed by 0 bases and the J gene end by 8 bases; junction bases not matched to a gene: 5. Germline V gene lookup returns CDR1 ENHRY and CDR2 SYGVKD. The CDR3 has 17 amino acids. The CDR3 is CAISESRGLAGGYEQFF. DNA of the CDR3: TGTGCCATCAGTGAGTCTCGGGGACTAGCGGGAGGTTATGAGCAGTTCTTC.

In this sample, this clonotype turned up many times. The chain recombines TRBV18 with TRBJ1-6; possibly TRBD1 for D (5 bases). V was trimmed by 6 bases and J by 7 bases, leaving 13 bases between them. The CDR3 consists of 14 residues. Germline lookup yields CDR1 KGHSH and CDR2 LQKENI. CDR3 sequence: CASSSGTENSPLHF. The CDR3 nucleotides read TGTGCCAGCTCCTCCGGGACGGAGAATTCACCCCTCCACTTT.

This clonotype was counted at least ten times. Here the CDR3 reads CASSDRRGQPQHF. CDR3 DNA sequence: TGTGCCAGCAGTGACAGGAGGGGTCAGCCCCAGCATTTT. The rearrangement links TRBV27 to TRBJ1-5; tentative D call: TRBD1 (6 bases). Germline V gene data show CDR1 as MNHEY and CDR2 as SMNVEV (reference sequence). The CDR3 contains 13 residues. V gave up 5 bases and J gave up 6 bases, with 11 bases separating them.

The chain is built from TRBV4-3 and TRBJ2-1, with D maybe TRBD2 (6 bases). The V and J ends lost 0 bases and 0 bases respectively, with 9 bases between them. This CDR3 spans 16 amino acids. CDR1 and CDR2 from the germline V gene are LGHNA and YSLEER. This CDR3 reads CASSQDMTSSYNEQFF. In DNA, the CDR3 is TGCGCCAGCAGCCAAGATATGACTAGCTCCTACAATGAGCAGTTCTTC.

This clonotype was found many times. The V and J genes are TRBV4-3 and TRBJ2-7; TRBD2 matches at 10 bases. CDR1 and CDR2 from the germline V gene are LGHNA and YSLEER. There are 16 residues in the CDR3. J lost 0 bases, V lost 3 bases, and 5 bases had no gene match. CDR3 protein: CASSQGASGSSYEQYF. CDR3 in DNA: TGCGCCAGCAGCCAGGGGGCTAGCGGGAGCTCCTACGAGCAGTACTTC.

This clonotype showed up just a few times. The chain joins TRBV6-5 to TRBJ2-6; D may be TRBD2 (5 bases). This CDR3 is built from 19 residues. Trimming stripped 4 bases from V and 0 bases from J, with 19 bases between. The germline CDR1 and CDR2 sequences are MNHEY and SVGAGI. CDR3 residues: CASSSRGLGTLSGANVLTF. CDR3 sequence (DNA): TGTGCCAGCAGTTCAAGAGGGCTAGGAACCCTCTCTGGGGCCAACGTCCTGACTTTC.

This clonotype appeared a few times. This rearrangement joins TRBV7-9 to TRBJ1-2; 11 nucleotides align to TRBD1. This CDR3 spans 17 amino acids. J was trimmed by 8 bases and V by 5 bases; bases with no gene match: 16. Germline CDR1 and CDR2: SEHNR and FQNEAQ (reference sequence). The CDR3 region has the DNA TGTGCCAGCAGCCGCAGCGCTGCCGGGACAGGGGGACGAGGCTACACCTTC. Protein product: CASSRSAAGTGGRGYTF.

This clonotype has more than one count but fewer than ten. The chain links TRBV12-3 or TRBV12-4 to TRBJ1-2; no reliable D call. Trimming took off 4 bases at V and 0 bases at J, with 6 bases between the two ends. CDR3 size: 13 residues. CDR3 in amino acids: CASSYTANYGYTF. The DNA for the CDR3 is TGTGCCAGCAGTTACACCGCTAACTATGGCTACACCTTC.

V usage is TRBV20-1 and J usage is TRBJ1-1, with D possibly being TRBD1 (5 bases). This CDR3 has 16 residues. In germline, CDR1 is DFQATT, CDR2 SNEGSKA (reference sequence). Trimming pared 4 bases from V and 0 bases from J, leaving 18 bases between. This chain's CDR3 is CSAKVRSGRVNTEAFF. The CDR3 DNA reads as TGCAGTGCTAAAGTGAGGTCGGGCAGGGTGAACACTGAAGCTTTCTTT.

V and J are TRBV29-1 and TRBJ2-7; D is undetermined. This CDR3 has 14 residues. The germline V gene encodes CDR1 SQVTM and CDR2 ANQGSEA. The V end was cut by 7 bases, the J end by 6 bases, with 22 bases between. This chain's CDR3 is CSAKTLKMASEQYF. The CDR3 coding sequence is TGCAGCGCCAAAACACTTAAAATGGCAAGCGAGCAGTACTTC.

As regards this clonotype: A much bigger clone sits one base away, suggesting this may be a read error. CDR3 in DNA: TGCGCCAGCAGTTCAGGGGGCTTCGAGGATACCCAGTACTTC. It specifies CASSSGGFEDTQYF. J is TRBJ2-5 and V is TRBV5-1; TRBD1 matches at 8 bases. With V trimmed by 5 bases and J by 8 bases, 11 bases remained unmatched. This CDR3 has 14 residues. Germline-derived CDR1 and CDR2 are SGHRS and YFSETQ.

This clonotype has more than one count but fewer than ten. This rearrangement joins TRBV10-1 to TRBJ2-3, with D perhaps TRBD1 (6 bases). This CDR3 has 14 residues. Per the germline V gene, CDR1 is WNHNN and CDR2 is SYGVQD (reference sequence). The V and J ends lost 3 bases and 2 bases respectively, with 9 bases between them. The CDR3 sequence is CASSDRGDTDTQYF. The CDR3 region has the DNA TGCGCCAGCAGTGACAGGGGTGACACAGATACGCAGTATTTT.

The rearrangement joins TRBV20-1 to TRBJ2-3, with D perhaps TRBD1 (7 bases). V gave up 3 bases and J gave up 7 bases, with 11 bases separating them. Germline V gene data show CDR1 as DFQATT and CDR2 as SNEGSKA (reference sequence). This CDR3 contains 12 residues. The CDR3 bases are TGCAGTGCTAGGCAGGGGGGAAATACGCAGTATTTT. Translation: CSARQGGNTQYF.

This clonotype was counted between two and nine times. The V call is TRBV7-6, the J call TRBJ2-1, with 7 bases fitting TRBD1. The V gene end was trimmed by 4 bases and the J gene end by 6 bases; junction bases not matched to a gene: 9. Germline CDR1 reads SGHVS; CDR2 reads FNYEAQ. The CDR3 is made up of 15 amino acids. CDR3 nucleotides: TGTGCCAGCAGCTCGCCCCGGGACAGCTCCAATGAGCAGTTCTTC. It specifies CASSSPRDSSNEQFF.

The chain has TRBV20-1 and TRBJ2-1; TRBD2 agrees at 7 bases. The CDR3 loop spans 15 amino acids. CDR1 DFQATT and CDR2 SNEGSKA come from the germline V gene (reference sequence). The trim removed 5 bases at V and 5 bases at J, leaving 12 bases unmatched. In DNA form, the CDR3 reads TGCAGTGCTGACCCGAGCGGGAAAACTCACAATGAGCAGTTCTTC. This gives the protein CSADPSGKTHNEQFF.

This clonotype was seen a handful of times. The chain combines TRBV21-1 with TRBJ2-5; whether TRBD2, the table's D call, matches the DNA was not checked. TRBV21-1 is a pseudogene segment. The CDR3 sequence is 18 residues long. The CDR3 is CASSSKGGLAGRRETQYF. The CDR3, as DNA: TGTGCCAGCAGCTCGAAGGGGGGACTAGCGGGACGACGGGAGACCCAGTACTTC.

CDR3 in amino acids: CASSPAQGRETQYF. In DNA form, the CDR3 reads TGCGCCAGCAGCCCTGCCCAAGGCCGAGAGACCCAGTACTTC. This chain uses TRBV5-1 with TRBJ2-5; D gene uncertain. The V gene's germline CDR1 is SGHRS and CDR2 YFSETQ. The CDR3 totals 14 residues. The V end lost 4 bases, the J end lost 4 bases, and 14 bases lay between the germline ends.